This T cell receptor beta chain was captured by sequencing in a study of blood T cell repertoires in COVID-19. Overall study context: Spain, Italy and the United States supplied samples that represented acute and convalescent COVID-19. T cells, B-cell-depleted T cells, or PBMCs supplied cDNA or gDNA.

This clone was counted a single time. In the original workflow: Using reference gene primer amplification, nucleated cell counts were estimated. The repertoire was sequenced with immunoSEQ multiplex PCR; TCRdb's copy has only in-frame clones and lacks some. V and J calls and clone size are those listed in that table; D and trimming were worked out from the DNA. The sample has approximately 170,000 clones; 84% are singletons. Seattle's cohort entered during active infection and was followed longitudinally. V was pared by 1 base and J by 2 bases, with 12 bases between. The V gene's germline CDR1 is LGHNA and CDR2 YNFKEQ. This CDR3 has 15 residues.

This clonotype originated in an elderly woman with COVID-19, enrolled during active disease. The chain is built from TRBV4-2 and TRBJ2-7; D perhaps matches TRBD2 (7 bases). The sequenced sample was peripheral blood. The CDR3 coding sequence is TGTGCCAGCAGCCAAGCCTGGGGGGGCACCTACGAGCAGTACTTC. Its translation is CASSQAWGGTYEQYF.